This T cell receptor beta chain was sequenced in a study of shared clonotypes between healthy human individuals. V lost 3 bases to trimming and J lost 5 bases, with 4 bases between them. CDR3 size: 12 residues. Germline V CDR1 and CDR2: MDHEN, SYDVKM. The naive CD8 population came from CD45RO-negative cells selected for CCR7, without terminally differentiated effector memory CD45RA+ cells. Donors included only healthy HIV-negative adults lacking recent acute infections or vaccinations. As concerns this clone: This specimen includes other DNA sequences encoding the same CDR3.

An even split of each subset's genomic DNA across several immunoSEQ plates was performed. Clones were sequenced by immunoSEQ multiplex PCR, and TCRdb holds only the in-frame ones, with some missing. The sample holds roughly 2.1 million clones, roughly 91% seen once. The sequence came from a man between 18 and 35 years old in good health. Some clones in this sample may be carry-over from other donors' samples. The material sequenced was naive CD8+ T cells from PBMCs. V and J are TRBV28 and TRBJ2-2; D is ambiguous. The CDR3 sequence: CASSLRTGELFF. As DNA, the CDR3 is TGTGCCAGCAGTTTGAGGACCGGGGAGCTGTTTTTT.